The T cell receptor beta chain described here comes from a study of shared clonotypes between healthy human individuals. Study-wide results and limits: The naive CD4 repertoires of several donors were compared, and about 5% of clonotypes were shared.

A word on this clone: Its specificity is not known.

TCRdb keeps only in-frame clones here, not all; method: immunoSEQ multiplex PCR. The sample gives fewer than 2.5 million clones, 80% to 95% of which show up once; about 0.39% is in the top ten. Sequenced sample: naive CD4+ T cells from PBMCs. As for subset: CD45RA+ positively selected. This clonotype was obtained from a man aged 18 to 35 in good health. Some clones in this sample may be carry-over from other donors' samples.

The CDR3 sequence: CASRRGLLYNEQFF. Here the CDR3 DNA reads TGTGCCAGCAGACGGGGACTCCTATACAATGAGCAGTTCTTC. V is TRBV27 and J is TRBJ2-1; a possible D gene is TRBD2 (6 bases). Trimming cost V 6 bases and J 4 bases, with 13 bases left between them. In germline, CDR1 is MNHEY, CDR2 SMNVEV (reference sequence). The CDR3 spans 14 residues.